This passage covers 4 T cell receptor beta chains from one sample sequenced in a study of glioma-infiltrating T cells. The iRepertoire nested amplicon-rescue multiplex PCR amplified TCR alpha and beta CDR3s from RNA. MiXCR, applied by TCRdb to the multiplex PCR reads, yields one record per CDR3 protein. In the table there are 3,000 to 4,000 distinct CDR3 sequences, 65% to 90% of which are singletons. The sequencing input was glioma tissue, nonneoplastic brain tissue, or PBMCs (not recorded which). All receptors come from a human donor with low-grade glioma or glioblastoma, undergoing nonglioma brain surgery, or in good health (not recorded which).

Points on this clonotype: Because the library targeted alpha chains, this beta chain is an off-target read whose size means little. The chain has TRBV27 and TRBJ1-2; possible D gene TRBD1, 6 bases. This CDR3 has 15 residues. V was cut by 0 bases and J by 2 bases, with 10 bases left in between. CDR1 and CDR2 (germline): MNHEY, SMNVEV (reference sequence). The CDR3 sequence: CASSLSRTVNYGYTF. The CDR3 nucleotides read TGTGCCAGCAGTTTATCAAGGACAGTAAACTATGGCTACACCTTC.

About this clonotype itself: Being off target in a library aimed at alpha chains, this beta chain has a size of little meaning. This chain joins TRBV27 and TRBJ1-5; 7 bases fit TRBD1. This CDR3 spans 13 amino acids. V trimming: 4 bases; J trimming: 6 bases; junction bases outside the gene matches: 3. From germline, CDR1 is MNHEY and CDR2 SMNVEV (reference sequence). The CDR3 loop is CASSWGQSQPQHF. The CDR3, as DNA: TGTGCCAGCAGTTGGGGACAGAGTCAGCCCCAGCATTTT.

To note about this clonotype: This may be a read error, as it is one base from a much larger clone. This beta chain appears as a stray read in a library generated for alpha chains; its size is not informative. V gene TRBV15 combines with J gene TRBJ2-5; the match to TRBD2 covers 10 bases. Germline V gene lookup returns CDR1 LNHNV and CDR2 YYDKDF (reference sequence). The CDR3 contains 15 residues. The DNA for the CDR3 is TGTGCCAACAGCAGAGCGGGGGGGCGCCAAGAGACCCAGTACTTC. Amino acid sequence: CANSRAGGRQETQYF.

On this clonotype: This beta chain is an off-target read within a library intended for alpha chains, so its frequency means little. V is TRBV28 and J is TRBJ1-3; no firm D call. This CDR3 has 14 amino acids. Trimming cost V 2 bases and J 0 bases, with 5 bases left between them. Germline lookup yields CDR1 MDHEN and CDR2 SYDVKM. The CDR3 coding sequence is TGTGCCAGCAGTTTACAGCACTCTGGAAACACCATATATTTT. Its translation: CASSLQHSGNTIYF.